These 21 T cell receptor beta chains originate from one sample sequenced in a study of STAT3 mutations in large granular lymphocyte leukemia. Study-wide results and caveats: Every T-LGLL patient had at least one immunodominant TCRbeta clonotype.

Repertoires were generated with immunoSEQ multiplex PCR, while TCRdb's copy carries only in-frame clones and drops some. In the table there are 3,500 to 4,500 clones, 39% of which are singletons. The antigens of these receptors remain unknown. The sample was peripheral blood mononuclear cells. The receptor set was obtained from a man between 60 and 75 years old with T-cell large granular lymphocyte leukemia. Some clones in this sample may be carry-over from other donors' samples.

This clone was recorded a few times. The J gene is TRBJ1-2, the V gene TRBV18; 7 nucleotides match TRBD1. Trimming removed 2 bases from V and 8 bases from J; junction bases left unmatched: 17. Germline-derived CDR1 and CDR2 are KGHSH and LQKENI. This CDR3 is 17 amino acids long. CDR3 region: CASSPRAPGTGEMGYTF. CDR3 DNA: TGTGCCAGCTCACCAAGGGCCCCGGGTACAGGGGAGATGGGCTACACCTTC.

The CDR3, as DNA: TGTGCCAGCTCGCCCTCCGGGACACCTCAGAATGGCTACACCTTC. Protein product: CASSPSGTPQNGYTF. This sequence joins TRBV18 and TRBJ1-2, with D tentatively TRBD1 (6 bases). The CDR3 is 15 residues long. Germline V CDR1 and CDR2: KGHSH, LQKENI. Trimming left V 6 bases short and J 6 bases short, with 20 bases between.

The chain uses TRBV5-1 and TRBJ1-2, with D possibly matching TRBD1 (6 bases). The CDR3 is 15 amino acids. Germline values: CDR1 SGHRS, CDR2 YFSETQ. With 0 bases removed from V and 4 bases from J, the gap between germline ends came to 13 bases. In DNA, the CDR3 is TGCGCCAGCAGCTTGGCTCCAGGGGAGGGCTATGGCTACACCTTC. It specifies CASSLAPGEGYGYTF.

The chain uses TRBV27 and TRBJ2-3; D perhaps matches TRBD1 (6 bases). V was shortened by 5 bases and J by 4 bases, with 22 bases between the two germline ends. The CDR3 length is 17 residues. Germline V gives CDR1 MNHEY, CDR2 SMNVEV (reference sequence). The CDR3 region is CASSLDRRALGADTQYF. CDR3 DNA: TGTGCCAGCAGTCTCGACAGGCGGGCCCTAGGGGCAGATACGCAGTATTTT.

The V and J genes are TRBV29-1 and TRBJ1-2; TRBD1 agrees at 8 bases. Trimming removed 4 bases from V and 8 bases from J; junction bases left unmatched: 9. The CDR3 sequence is 13 residues long. Germline CDR1 is SQVTM and CDR2 is ANQGSEA. CDR3 coding DNA: TGCAGCGTTGCGCGACAGGGGAGAGCGGGCTACACCTTC. It yields the protein CSVARQGRAGYTF.

This chain links TRBV5-1 with TRBJ2-1; D ambiguous. The CDR3 has 14 amino acids. In germline, CDR1 is SGHRS, CDR2 YFSETQ. V was cut by 1 base and J by 9 bases, with 14 bases left in between. CDR3 sequence reads: CASSLLTNSGEQFF. The CDR3 nucleotides read TGCGCCAGCAGCTTGCTGACGAATTCGGGTGAGCAGTTCTTC.

The chain recombines TRBV5-1 with TRBJ2-7; 10 positions match TRBD1. The length of the CDR3 is 19 residues. The V gene end was trimmed by 3 bases and the J gene end by 3 bases; junction bases not matched to a gene: 18. The germline gives CDR1 SGHRS, CDR2 YFSETQ. CDR3 sequence: CASSSPGQGPPKTFYEQYV. The CDR3 region has the DNA TGCGCCAGCAGCTCTCCGGGACAGGGGCCACCAAAAACCTTCTACGAGCAGTACGTC.

The rearrangement joins TRBV5-1 to TRBJ2-7; no reliable D call. Trimming stripped 0 bases from V and 3 bases from J, with 10 bases between. The germline V gene encodes CDR1 SGHRS and CDR2 YFSETQ. CDR3 length: 14 amino acids. DNA for the CDR3: TGCGCCAGCAGCTTGGAAGGTTTCGGCTACGAGCAGTACTTC. Translated, it gives CASSLEGFGYEQYF.

The chain couples TRBV11-2 to TRBJ1-2, with a possible D match to TRBD1 (5 bases). The CDR3 has 16 residues. Trimming removed 2 bases from V and 7 bases from J, with 20 bases in between. Germline V CDR1 and CDR2: SGHAT, FQNNGV. The CDR3 nucleotides read TGTGCCAGCAGCTTACTCCCGGGGCCAGGGTTCGGTGGCTACACCTTC. Amino acid sequence: CASSLLPGPGFGGYTF. The full variable domain, completed using reference TRBV11-2 and TRBJ1-2, is EAGVAQSPRYKIIEKRQSVAFWCNPISGHATLYWYQQILGQGPKLLIQFQNNGVVDDSQLPKDRFSAERLKGVDSTLKIQPAKLEDSAVYLCASSLLPGPGFGGYTFGSGTRLTVV.

The V gene is TRBV5-1, the J gene TRBJ2-7, with a possible D match to TRBD1 (5 bases). CDR3 size: 15 residues. From germline, CDR1 is SGHRS and CDR2 YFSETQ. Trimming took off 4 bases at V and 0 bases at J, with 14 bases between the two ends. CDR3 DNA sequence: TGCGCCAGCAGCGATAGCAGGGTTGGCTCCTACGAGCAGTACTTC. Translating it yields CASSDSRVGSYEQYF.

The gene calls are TRBV18 and TRBJ1-2; 8 nucleotides agree with TRBD1. Germline V lookup: CDR1 KGHSH, CDR2 LQKENI. The junction had 11 bases not matched to a gene; V was cut back by 3 bases and J by 8 bases. This CDR3 is 15 amino acids long. The CDR3 DNA reads TGTGCCAGCTCACCGGGACAGGTCCAGGTCATGGGCTACACCTTC. The encoded protein is CASSPGQVQVMGYTF.

The chain joins TRBV5-1 to TRBJ1-1; weak D call: TRBD1 (5 bases). Germline CDR1 SGHRS, CDR2 YFSETQ. The V end was cut by 3 bases, the J end by 6 bases, with 15 bases between. The CDR3 runs to 14 residues. The CDR3 loop is CASSWIPGGSEAFF. CDR3 nucleotide sequence: TGCGCCAGCAGCTGGATACCGGGGGGATCTGAAGCTTTCTTT.

This chain joins TRBV5-1 and TRBJ1-6, with D maybe TRBD1 (6 bases). The CDR3 loop spans 12 amino acids. CDR1 is SGHRS, CDR2 YFSETQ, per germline. The V gene lost 0 bases and the J gene lost 15 bases, with 10 bases spanning the gap. CDR3 coding DNA: TGCGCCAGCAGCTTGGAGGGAGGGGGCCTCCACTTT. Its translation is CASSLEGGGLHF.

This chain's CDR3 is CASSYSGQSSNEQFF. In nucleotides, the CDR3 is TGTGCCAGCAGTTACTCCGGGCAGAGTAGCAATGAGCAGTTCTTC. V gene TRBV6-5 combines with J gene TRBJ2-1; D ambiguous. Germline-derived CDR1 and CDR2 are MNHEY and SVGAGI. V lost 0 bases to trimming and J lost 6 bases, with 12 bases between them. The CDR3 sequence is 15 residues long.

This clone came up a few times. This rearrangement joins TRBV5-1 to TRBJ1-6; D perhaps matches TRBD1 (5 bases). The CDR3 covers 16 residues. V was pared by 4 bases and J by 8 bases, with 19 bases between. Germline V gives CDR1 SGHRS, CDR2 YFSETQ. The CDR3 loop is CASSPGGLSRHSPLHF. The DNA of the CDR3 is TGCGCCAGCAGCCCGGGGGGGTTGTCCCGACATTCACCCCTCCACTTT.

This clone was observed a handful of times. The chain links TRBV6-1 to TRBJ1-6, with D unclear. Germline-derived CDR1 and CDR2 are MNHNS and SASEGT. This CDR3 spans 17 amino acids. V gave up 3 bases and J gave up 0 bases, with 12 bases separating them. The CDR3 loop reads CASSDPLRASYNSPLHF. In DNA, the CDR3 is TGTGCCAGCAGTGACCCCTTGAGGGCCTCCTATAATTCACCCCTCCACTTT.

Only a few counts were recorded for this clone. V gene TRBV5-1 combines with J gene TRBJ2-7; D call uncertain. The CDR3 consists of 12 residues. The germline V gene encodes CDR1 SGHRS and CDR2 YFSETQ. The V and J ends lost 4 bases and 3 bases respectively, with 8 bases between them. CDR3 nucleotide sequence: TGCGCCAGCAGCGCGAACAGCTACGAGCAGTACTTC. Translating gives CASSANSYEQYF.

The V call is TRBV25-1, the J call TRBJ2-1, with TRBD2 matching over 8 bases. Trimming cost V 5 bases and J 0 bases; bases outside gene matches: 3. CDR3 length equals 15 residues. From germline, CDR1 is MGHDK and CDR2 SYGVNS. DNA of the CDR3: TGTGCCAGCAGTTACCGGGGGGGCTCCTACAATGAGCAGTTCTTC. Translation: CASSYRGGSYNEQFF.

This rearrangement joins TRBV30 to TRBJ2-5; the D is unclear. The germline V gene has CDR1 GTSNPN and CDR2 SVGIG (reference sequence). V was cut by 3 bases and J by 6 bases, with 14 bases left in between. This CDR3 has 13 amino acids. The CDR3 nucleotides are TGTGCCTGGAGCCCGATGGGAAGCCAGACCCAGTACTTC. Translation gives CAWSPMGSQTQYF.

The chain couples TRBV25-1 to TRBJ2-7; 10 nucleotides match TRBD1. V gave up 3 bases and J gave up 6 bases; unmatched junction bases: 5. Germline loops: CDR1 MGHDK, CDR2 SYGVNS. The CDR3 contains 14 residues. The CDR3 is CASSETGGYSEQYF. The CDR3 nucleotides read TGTGCCAGCAGTGAGACAGGGGGCTACTCCGAGCAGTACTTC.

This clone was recorded a few times. The chain is built from TRBV18 and TRBJ1-2, with 8 nucleotides matching TRBD1. CDR1 is KGHSH and CDR2 is LQKENI in the germline V gene. V lost 4 bases, J lost 8 bases, and 3 bases stayed unmatched. The CDR3 totals 12 residues. The CDR3 protein is CASSQDREGYTF. The CDR3 nucleotides read TGTGCCAGCTCACAGGACAGGGAGGGCTACACCTTC.